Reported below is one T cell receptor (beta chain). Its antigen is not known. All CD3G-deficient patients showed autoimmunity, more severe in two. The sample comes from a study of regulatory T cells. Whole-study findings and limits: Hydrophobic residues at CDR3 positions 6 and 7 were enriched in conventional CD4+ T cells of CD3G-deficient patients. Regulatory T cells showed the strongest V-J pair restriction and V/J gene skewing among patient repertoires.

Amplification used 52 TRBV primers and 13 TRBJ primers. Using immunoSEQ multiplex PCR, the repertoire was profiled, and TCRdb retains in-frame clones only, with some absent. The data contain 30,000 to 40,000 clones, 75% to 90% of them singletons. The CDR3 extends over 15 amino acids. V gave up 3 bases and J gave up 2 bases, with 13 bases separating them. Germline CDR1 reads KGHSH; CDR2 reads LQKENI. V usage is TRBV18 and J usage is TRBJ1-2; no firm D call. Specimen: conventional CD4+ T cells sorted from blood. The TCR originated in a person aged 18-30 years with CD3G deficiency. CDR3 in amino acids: CASSPSGPENYGYTF. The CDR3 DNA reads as TGTGCCAGCTCACCTTCAGGACCGGAGAACTATGGCTACACCTTC.